The 10 T cell receptor beta chains listed next were all sequenced from one sample in a study of T cell responses to AZD1222 COVID-19 vaccine. Some clones are missing from TCRdb's copy, which holds only in-frame ones; the method was immunoSEQ multiplex PCR. Of about 150,000 clones listed, about 85% were seen once; the top ten hold more than 6.5%. Material: peripheral blood, obtained after recovery from COVID-19. These receptors were collected from an adult who had recovered from COVID-19.

Points on this clone: This CDR3 is also generated by other DNA sequences in the sample. In DNA form, the CDR3 reads TGTGCCAGCAGCCAAGTGGCAGCGAACACTGAAGCTTTCTTT. Translated: CASSQVAANTEAFF. This chain uses TRBV3-1 (or the pseudogene TRBV3-2) with TRBJ1-1; D ambiguous. Trimming cost V 1 base and J 1 base, with 7 bases left between them. This CDR3 is 14 amino acids long. CDR1 is LGHDT and CDR2 is YNNKEL in the germline V gene (reference sequence).

This sequence joins TRBV28 and TRBJ2-2, with no clear D. V was cut by 3 bases and J by 5 bases, with 4 bases left in between. Germline lookup yields CDR1 MDHEN and CDR2 SYDVKM. CDR3 length: 12 residues. CDR3 amino acids: CASSLGTGELFF. The CDR3 coding sequence is TGTGCCAGCAGTTTGGGAACCGGGGAGCTGTTTTTT.

V usage is TRBV28 and J usage is TRBJ2-6; D gene uncertain. Per germline, CDR1 MDHEN and CDR2 SYDVKM. The CDR3 is 14 residues long. V was shortened by 5 bases and J by 4 bases, with 9 bases between the two germline ends. Written as DNA, the CDR3 is TGTGCCAGCAGTGATACTAAGGGGGCCAACGTCCTGACTTTC. This encodes CASSDTKGANVLTF.

This chain connects TRBV6-1 to TRBJ1-5; no clear D gene. Between the trimmed V and J ends, which lost 1 base and 2 bases, there was a span of 12 bases. Looked up from germline, CDR1 is MNHNS and CDR2 is SASEGT. The CDR3 has 16 residues. CDR3 coding DNA: TGTGCCAGCAGTGAAGGGTGGGGTTTGGGCAATCAGCCCCAGCATTTT. This codes for CASSEGWGLGNQPQHF.

This clone has only a few counts. J is TRBJ2-2 and V is TRBV19; no clear D gene. The CDR3 extends over 12 amino acids. Germline lookup yields CDR1 LNHDA and CDR2 SQIVND (reference sequence). Trimming shortened V by 5 bases and J by 5 bases, and 6 bases separated the two germline ends. CDR3 DNA sequence: TGTGCCAGTAGTCTTCAAACCGGGGAGCTGTTTTTT. It encodes CASSLQTGELFF.

This clone came up many times. The genes are TRBV15 and TRBJ1-2, with D perhaps TRBD1 (6 bases). Trimming removed 5 bases from V and 8 bases from J, with 18 bases in between. This CDR3 region has 14 residues. The germline V gene has CDR1 LNHNV and CDR2 YYDKDF (reference sequence). CDR3 in DNA: TGTGCCACCAGCTCCCGGACGACAGGAGTCGGCTACACCTTC. Translation: CATSSRTTGVGYTF.

CDR3: CAWGGNTEAFF. As DNA, the CDR3 is TGTGCCTGGGGGGGTAACACTGAAGCTTTCTTT. V usage is TRBV5-4 and J usage is TRBJ1-1, with D perhaps matching TRBD1 (5 bases). The CDR3 is 11 residues long. V lost 10 bases and J 2 bases, leaving 9 bases between the germline ends. Germline V lookup: CDR1 SGHNT, CDR2 YYREEE (reference sequence).

This rearrangement joins TRBV5-6 to TRBJ1-2; 10 bases are shared with TRBD1. Germline lookup yields CDR1 SGHDT and CDR2 YYEEEE. CDR3 length: 14 residues. J was trimmed by 4 bases and V by 4 bases; bases with no gene match: 4. In DNA, the CDR3 is TGTGCCAGCAGCCGGGACAGGGGACCCTATGGCTACACCTTC. Protein sequence: CASSRDRGPYGYTF. Together with reference TRBV5-6 and TRBJ1-2, the CDR3 gives the full variable domain: DAGVTQSPTHLIKTRGQQVTLRCSPKSGHDTVSWYQQALGQGPQFIFQYYEEEERQRGNFPDRFSGHQFPNYSSELNVNALLLGDSALYLCASSRDRGPYGYTFGSGTRLTVV.

The chain is built from TRBV29-1 and TRBJ2-7; D is unresolved. V shed 1 base and J shed 4 bases, with 8 bases lying between them. Germline loops: CDR1 SQVTM, CDR2 ANQGSEA. The CDR3 length is 12 residues. The CDR3 spells CSVEANKYEQYF. The CDR3 region has the DNA TGCAGCGTTGAAGCCAATAAATACGAGCAGTACTTC.

Worth noting for this clone: Other DNA sequences within the sample encode an identical CDR3. The CDR3 loop reads CASSPGTGGTYEQYF. The CDR3 coding sequence is TGTGCCAGCTCACCAGGGACAGGAGGGACCTACGAGCAGTACTTC. The chain employs TRBV18 and TRBJ2-7, with TRBD1 identical over 8 bases. The CDR3 is 15 residues long. From germline, CDR1 is KGHSH and CDR2 LQKENI. V gave up 2 bases and J gave up 2 bases; unmatched junction bases: 5.